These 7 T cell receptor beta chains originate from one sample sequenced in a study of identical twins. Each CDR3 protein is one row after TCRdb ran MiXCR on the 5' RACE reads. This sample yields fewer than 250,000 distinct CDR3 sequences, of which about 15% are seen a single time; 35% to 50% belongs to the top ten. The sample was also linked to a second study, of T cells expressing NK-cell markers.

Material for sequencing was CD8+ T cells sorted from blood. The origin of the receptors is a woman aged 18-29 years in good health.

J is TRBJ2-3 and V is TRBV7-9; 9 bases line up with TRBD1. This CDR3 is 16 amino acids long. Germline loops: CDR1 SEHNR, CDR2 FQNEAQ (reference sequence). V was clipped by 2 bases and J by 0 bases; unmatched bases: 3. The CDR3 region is CASSLLDRGSTDTQYF. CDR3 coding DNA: TGTGCCAGCAGCTTATTGGACAGGGGAAGCACAGATACGCAGTATTTT.

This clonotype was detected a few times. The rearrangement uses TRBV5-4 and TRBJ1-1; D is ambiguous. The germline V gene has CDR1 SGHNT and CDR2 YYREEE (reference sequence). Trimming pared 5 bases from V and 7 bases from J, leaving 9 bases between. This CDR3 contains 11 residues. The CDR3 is CASRDGSEAFF. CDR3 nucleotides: TGTGCCAGCAGGGATGGCAGTGAAGCTTTCTTT.

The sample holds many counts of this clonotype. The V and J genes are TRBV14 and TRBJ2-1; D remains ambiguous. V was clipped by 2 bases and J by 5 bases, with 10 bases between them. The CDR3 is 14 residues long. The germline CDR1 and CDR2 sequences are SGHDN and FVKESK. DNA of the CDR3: TGTGCCAGCAGCCAACTACCCGGAAACAATGAGCAGTTCTTC. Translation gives CASSQLPGNNEQFF.

The CDR3 protein is CASSLIGGVSYEQYF. CDR3 DNA sequence: TGTGCCAGCAGTTTAATCGGCGGGGTCTCCTACGAGCAGTACTTC. The rearrangement joins TRBV27 to TRBJ2-7; D might be TRBD2 (6 bases). This CDR3 comprises 15 residues. Germline CDR1 is MNHEY and CDR2 is SMNVEV (reference sequence). Trimming took 2 bases from V and 0 from J, leaving 11 bases between them.

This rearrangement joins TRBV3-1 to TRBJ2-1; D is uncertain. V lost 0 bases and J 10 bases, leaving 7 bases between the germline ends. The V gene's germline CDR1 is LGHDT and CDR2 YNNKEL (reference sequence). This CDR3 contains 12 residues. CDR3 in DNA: TGTGCCAGCAGCCAAGAGAGGAAGGAGCAGTTCTTC. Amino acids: CASSQERKEQFF.

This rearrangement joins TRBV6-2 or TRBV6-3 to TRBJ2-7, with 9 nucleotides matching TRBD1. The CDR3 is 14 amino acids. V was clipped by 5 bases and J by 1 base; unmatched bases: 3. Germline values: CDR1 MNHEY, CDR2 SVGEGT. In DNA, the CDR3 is TGTGCCAGCAGTATGGACAGGGGATCCTACGAGCAGTACTTC. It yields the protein CASSMDRGSYEQYF.

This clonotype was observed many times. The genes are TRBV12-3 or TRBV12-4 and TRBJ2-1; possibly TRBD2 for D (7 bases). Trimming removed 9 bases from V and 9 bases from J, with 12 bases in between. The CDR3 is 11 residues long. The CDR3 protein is CASGGGGEQFF. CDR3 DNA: TGTGCCAGTGGGGGGGGCGGTGAGCAGTTCTTC.